The clone carrying this T cell receptor beta chain was recorded only once. These data are taken from a study of blood T cell repertoires in COVID-19. Across the study: The cDNA or gDNA used as material had been derived from T cells, B-cell-depleted T cells, or PBMCs.

In the source study's methods: Reference gene primers were amplified, and this amplification served to estimate nucleated cell counts. Some clones are missing from TCRdb's copy, which holds only in-frame ones; the method was immunoSEQ multiplex PCR. The V and J calls and clone size are taken from that table; D and trimming were inferred from the DNA. Altogether about 210,000 clones are present, around 89% being singletons, with the ten largest covering over 1.5%. This CDR3 contains 16 residues. With 2 bases clipped from V and 0 bases from J, the junction kept 4 bases outside the gene matches. Looked up from germline, CDR1 is SGDLS and CDR2 is YYNGEE.

The sequenced sample was peripheral blood. This receptor was identified in a man in his 70s with acute or convalescent COVID-19. The chain joins TRBV9 to TRBJ2-2, with 7 bases aligning to TRBD1. The CDR3: CASSVKGATNTGELFF. The CDR3 nucleotides are TGTGCCAGCAGCGTCAAGGGGGCCACGAACACCGGGGAGCTGTTTTTT. Drawing the rest from reference TRBV9 and TRBJ2-2, the complete variable domain is DSGVTQTPKHLITATGQRVTLRCSPRSGDLSVYWYQQSLDQGLQFLIQYYNGEERAKGNILERFSAQQFPDLHSELNLSSLELGDSALYFCASSVKGATNTGELFFGEGSRLTVL.